This is a list of T cell receptor beta chains from one sample in a study of patients and donors after allogeneic stem cell transplantation. TCRdb re-derived calls from the RT-PCR reads in MiXCR, one entry per CDR3 protein. The profile covers 400,000 to 450,000 distinct CDR3 sequences, with 16% appearing a single time and over 6% taken by the ten largest. The sample consisted of blood, either unsorted or a sorted T cell fraction (not recorded which). The source of these receptors is a human donor who was either an allogeneic HSCT recipient or a stem cell or donor lymphocyte infusion donor (not recorded which). It is not recorded whose cells these are; they may come from a transplant donor. Each CDR3 is given with its conserved first and last residue. Fields, in order: D gene, V gene, clone size, J gene, CDR3 DNA, CDR3 protein. D genes are given only for firm matches. Clone size, where shown, is once, few, many, or a class for clones that have expanded.

-	TRBV27	few	TRBJ1-2	TGTGCCAGCAGTTTAGGGGGAGGGGACTACTATGGCTACACCTTC	CASSLGGGDYYGYTF
-	TRBV12-3/TRBV12-4	few	TRBJ2-5	TGTGCCAGCAGCCCCTGGTTGGCGGGGGAGACCCAGTACTTC	CASSPWLAGETQYF
-	TRBV7-8	few	TRBJ2-2	TGTGCCAGCAGCTTAGAATGGACTACAGGGACGGGGCTGTTTTTT	CASSLEWTTGTGLFF
-	TRBV29-1	-	TRBJ2-5	TGCAGCGTAAGAAGGGGGAGTGAGGAGACCCAGTACTTC	CSVRRGSEETQYF
-	TRBV6-2/TRBV6-3	many	TRBJ1-6	TGTGCCAGCAGTCCTCATCGGGATTTTAATTCACCCCTCCACTTT	CASSPHRDFNSPLHF
TRBD1	TRBV18	-	TRBJ2-2	TGTGCCAGCTCATCGTTACAGGGGTTCGGGGAGCTGTTTTTT	CASSSLQGFGELFF
-	TRBV30	few	TRBJ2-1	TGTGCCTGGACCTCGGGGCCTCAGCAGTTCTTC	CAWTSGPQQFF
-	TRBV10-3	-	TRBJ2-7	TGTGCCATCAGTGACCAAGGACAATCCATCTACGAGCAGTACTTC	CAISDQGQSIYEQYF
-	TRBV12-3/TRBV12-4	few	TRBJ1-1	TGTGCCAGCAGTTATTACACTGAAGCTTTCTTT	CASSYYTEAFF
-	TRBV13	-	TRBJ1-2	TGTGCCAGCAACCTTGGGACGGTTCTTTCTTATGGCTACACCTTC	CASNLGTVLSYGYTF
-	TRBV3-1	few	TRBJ1-1	TGTGCCAGCAGCCAAAACCCCGGGGCGACCACTGAAGCTTTCTTT	CASSQNPGATTEAFF
-	TRBV6-1	-	TRBJ2-1	TGTGCCAGCAGCCGCAACAGGGAACATGAGCAGTTCTTC	CASSRNREHEQFF
-	TRBV11-3	-	TRBJ2-7	TGTGCCAGCAGCTTCGGACTTCCCTACGAGCAGTACTTC	CASSFGLPYEQYF
-	TRBV7-9	-	TRBJ1-1	TGTGCCAGCAGCCCAGTAGGGCTCGTAGCTTTCTTT	CASSPVGLVAFF
TRBD1	TRBV20-1	few	TRBJ1-5	TGCAGTGCCCTCAAGGCCGGGACAGGGTTAGGCCAGCCCCAGCATTTT	CSALKAGTGLGQPQHF
-	TRBV20-1	few	TRBJ1-1	TGCAGTGCTAGAGGAGTCGGCAGAAAGAACACTGAAGCTTTCTTT	CSARGVGRKNTEAFF
TRBD2	TRBV7-9	-	TRBJ2-3	TGTGCCAGCAGCTTAGAGCTAGCGGGAACAGATACGCAGTATTTT	CASSLELAGTDTQYF
-	TRBV7-2	-	TRBJ1-4	TGTGCCAGCAGCTTATCAGGGGCTGGAGAAAAACTGTTTTTT	CASSLSGAGEKLFF
-	TRBV7-9	-	TRBJ1-6	TGTGCCAGCAGCCCTACCCGACTGTCCTATAATTCACCCCTCCACTTT	CASSPTRLSYNSPLHF
-	TRBV27	few	TRBJ2-5	TGTGCCAGCAGAGAACTAGGCCGCCAGACCCAGTACTTC	CASRELGRQTQYF
-	TRBV28	-	TRBJ2-5	TGTGCCAGCAGTTTCCGGGGGGCAGAGACCCAGTACTTC	CASSFRGAETQYF
-	TRBV7-9	-	TRBJ1-4	TGTGCCAGCAGCCCAAGCTTCCAAAAAAGTGCTAATGAAAAACTGTTTTTT	CASSPSFQKSANEKLFF
-	TRBV30	-	TRBJ1-2	TGTGCCTGGAGTGAACGGTACTATGGCTACACCTTC	CAWSERYYGYTF
-	TRBV4-1	-	TRBJ2-2	TGCGCCAGCAGCCCCCTGGGAGAGGGCATGGGGGAGCTGTTTTTT	CASSPLGEGMGELFF
-	TRBV12-3/TRBV12-4	-	TRBJ2-7	TGTGCCAGCAGTTTAAGACAGCACGCCTACGAGCAGTACTTC	CASSLRQHAYEQYF
-	TRBV5-1	many	TRBJ2-7	TGCGCCAGCAGCTCTGAGGCAGGTTCCTACGAGCAGTACTTC	CASSSEAGSYEQYF
-	TRBV25-1	-	TRBJ1-1	TGTGCCACCTTAGTACCAGAGGGCACTGAAGCTTTCTTT	CATLVPEGTEAFF
-	TRBV6-1	-	TRBJ2-7	TGTGCCAGCAGCAGGGGGCTAGCGGGAAACTACGAGCAGTACTTC	CASSRGLAGNYEQYF
TRBD2	TRBV12-3/TRBV12-4	few	TRBJ2-5	TGTGCCAGCACACTAGCGGGGGCCCAAGAGACCCAGTACTTC	CASTLAGAQETQYF
-	TRBV5-1	-	TRBJ2-5	TGCGCCAGCAGCCCTGGAAACGGGGCCCAGTACTTC	CASSPGNGAQYF
-	TRBV28	few	TRBJ2-5	TGTGCCAGCAGCTTGCCGGGACGGATAGAGACCCAGTACTTC	CASSLPGRIETQYF
-	TRBV11-2	-	TRBJ2-7	TGTGCCAGCAGCCCCCGGGCCCTCTACGAGCAGTACTTC	CASSPRALYEQYF
-	TRBV3-1	-	TRBJ2-7	TGTGCCAGCAGCCAAGCAACGGGAGGGACAGGCGCCTACGAGCAGTACTTC	CASSQATGGTGAYEQYF
TRBD2	TRBV6-1	few	TRBJ2-3	TGTGCCACGGCAGGACTAGCGGGGGGCACAGATACGCAGTATTTT	CATAGLAGGTDTQYF
-	TRBV20-1	-	TRBJ1-2	TGCAGTGCTAGTCAGGGAAGAGGCTACACCTTC	CSASQGRGYTF
-	TRBV10-3	few	TRBJ2-2	TGTGCCATCAGTTATGGTGTTTCTAGCGCCGGGGAGCTGTTTTTT	CAISYGVSSAGELFF
-	TRBV20-1	few	TRBJ1-5	TGCAGTGCTAGGTCGATCCCCACAGGGACTAGCAATCAGCCCCAGCATTTT	CSARSIPTGTSNQPQHF
-	TRBV7-6	-	TRBJ2-1	TGTGCCAGCAGCTTAGGAGCCTTCCGGGGTGTGGATGAGCAGTTCTTC	CASSLGAFRGVDEQFF
-	TRBV25-1	few	TRBJ1-1	TGTGCCAGCAGGTCGGGACCGGGGGTTAGGACTGAAGCTTTCTTT	CASRSGPGVRTEAFF
TRBD2	TRBV6-1	few	TRBJ2-2	TGTGCCAGCAGCGTCCCGGGACTAGCGGGGTTGAACACCGGGGAGCTGTTTTTT	CASSVPGLAGLNTGELFF